Sequencing of this T cell receptor (beta chain) was carried out in a study of blood T cell repertoires in COVID-19. Overall study: Samples came from the United States, Italy and Spain, spanning acute and convalescent COVID-19. T cells, B-cell-depleted T cells, or PBMCs supplied cDNA or gDNA.

The table came from immunoSEQ multiplex PCR; TCRdb's copy has only in-frame clones and leaves some out. The table includes over 100,000 clones, 70% to 90% detected once. The V gene lost 6 bases and the J gene lost 7 bases, with 10 bases spanning the gap. CDR1 and CDR2 (germline): SNHLY, FYNNEI. The CDR3 sequence is 12 residues long. The rearrangement links TRBV2 to TRBJ1-5; D not certain. The sample consisted of peripheral blood. The TCR was taken from a human donor in a cohort sampled during active COVID-19. This chain's CDR3 is CASREGSQPQHF. CDR3 bases: TGTGCCAGCAGGGAGGGCAGCCAGCCCCAGCATTTT.